The next 13 T cell receptor beta chains were all read from a single sample in a study of cytomegalovirus exposure and HLA in healthy donors listed by TCRdb under 2017. Preparation of the library involved the immunoSEQ multiplex PCR assay. The multiplex PCR relied on a mix of 60 forward primers for TCR Vbeta segments and 13 reverse primers for TCR Jbeta segments. TCRdb retrieved this table from immuneACCESS and kept in-frame rearrangements only. Not all clones are present; in checked studies, unresolved V genes account for under half, and no reason is known for the remainder. The sample table contains more than 150,000 clones; only one count was recorded for 84% of them. The ten biggest clones cover 0.38% of the sample. The sample comprised PBMCs. The receptors were gathered from a boy aged 2-9 years in good health and CMV-seronegative.

This clone was observed a handful of times. The identical CDR3 is also encoded by other nucleotide sequences in the sample. The chain employs TRBV6-1 and TRBJ1-1; 7 bases fit TRBD1. The length of the CDR3 is 13 residues. Germline CDR1 reads MNHNS; CDR2 reads SASEGT. V lost 4 bases, J lost 5 bases, and 4 bases stayed unmatched. In DNA, the CDR3 is TGTGCCAGCAGTGCGAACAGGGGAACTGAAGCTTTCTTT. Translated: CASSANRGTEAFF.

The chain combines TRBV6-1 with TRBJ1-5; D gene uncertain. V was shortened by 3 bases and J by 7 bases, with 10 bases between the two germline ends. CDR1 is MNHNS, CDR2 SASEGT, per germline. The length of the CDR3 is 13 residues. In DNA, the CDR3 is TGTGCCAGCAGTGAGCTTCAGTGGCAGCCCCAGCATTTT. Amino acid sequence: CASSELQWQPQHF.

The chain links TRBV7-2 to TRBJ2-7, with 7 positions matching TRBD1. V shed 5 bases, J shed 0 bases, and the junction held 4 bases outside the gene matches. From germline, CDR1 is SGHTA and CDR2 FQGNSA. The CDR3 is made up of 14 amino acids. Here the CDR3 reads CASSPRTGSYEQYF. CDR3 sequence (DNA): TGTGCCAGCAGCCCCCGGACAGGCTCCTACGAGCAGTACTTC. The variable domain in full, with the rest retrieved from reference TRBV7-2 and TRBJ2-7, is GAGVSQSPSNKVTEKGKDVELRCDPISGHTALYWYRQSLGQGLEFLIYFQGNSAPDKSGLPSDRFSAERTGGSVSTLTIQRTQQEDSAVYLCASSPRTGSYEQYFGPGTRLTVT.

V gene TRBV29-1 combines with J gene TRBJ2-7, with 9 bases matching TRBD2. The CDR3 totals 17 residues. The trim removed 2 bases at V and 1 base at J, leaving 12 bases unmatched. Germline CDR1 and CDR2: SQVTM and ANQGSEA. CDR3 nucleotide sequence: TGCAGCGTTGAAACCCGTAGGCGGGAGGGCCTGTCCTACGAGCAGTACTTC. This encodes CSVETRRREGLSYEQYF.

Regarding this clone: Its ends do not fully match the called genes, so a read error is possible. The rearrangement links TRBV29-1 to TRBJ1-4, with 10 bases lining up with TRBD1. The CDR3 is 14 amino acids. Germline V gene sequence: CDR1 SQVTM, CDR2 ANQGSEA. For the CDR3, the DNA is TGCAGCGTCGGGGGTGGGACAGGGGATGACAAACTGTTTTTT. This sequence encodes CSVGGGTGDDKLFF.

V gene TRBV7-9 combines with J gene TRBJ2-6; 7 bases agree with TRBD1. V lost 8 bases and J lost 1; bases outside the gene matches: 17. Germline values: CDR1 SEHNR, CDR2 FQNEAQ (reference sequence). The CDR3 has 19 residues. The chain's CDR3 is CASYLGATGDESGANVLTF. CDR3 coding DNA: TGTGCCAGCTATTTGGGCGCCACAGGGGACGAATCTGGGGCCAACGTCCTGACTTTC.

The V and J genes are TRBV19 and TRBJ2-7, with D unresolved. Germline CDR1 reads LNHDA; CDR2 reads SQIVND (reference sequence). The CDR3 consists of 11 residues. Trimming removed 1 base from V and 7 bases from J, with 5 bases in between. This CDR3 is CASSIGAEQYF. In DNA, the CDR3 is TGTGCCAGTAGTATAGGGGCAGAGCAGTACTTC.

V gene TRBV5-1 combines with J gene TRBJ1-4; D is unclear. Trimming left V 1 base short and J 7 bases short, with 17 bases between. The CDR3 has 16 amino acids. Germline CDR1 and CDR2: SGHRS and YFSETQ. CDR3 nucleotides: TGCGCCAGCAGCTTGTTTATCTTGTCGGGAGTTGAAAAACTGTTTTTT. Translation gives CASSLFILSGVEKLFF.

This rearrangement joins TRBV7-9 to TRBJ2-2, with a weak D call TRBD1 (6 bases). V lost 1 base, J lost 7 bases, and 10 bases lay in between. Germline V CDR1 and CDR2: SEHNR, FQNEAQ (reference sequence). The CDR3 spans 14 residues. The CDR3 DNA is TGTGCCAGCAGCTTAGACAGGGAAGGCGGGGAGCTGTTTTTT. It specifies CASSLDREGGELFF.

The rearrangement uses TRBV2 and TRBJ2-5, with 15 bases fitting TRBD2. Germline CDR1 SNHLY, CDR2 FYNNEI. Losses at the gene ends were 4 bases for V and 5 bases for J; bases not matched to a gene: 5. This CDR3 is built from 16 residues. CDR3 region: CASSGTSGRAEETQYF. The CDR3 nucleotides read TGTGCCAGCAGTGGGACTAGCGGGAGGGCCGAGGAGACCCAGTACTTC.

The chain couples TRBV10-3 to TRBJ2-1; 7 bases fit TRBD2. V lost 2 bases and J lost 4; bases outside the gene matches: 8. Germline V gives CDR1 ENHRY, CDR2 SYGVKD. This CDR3 region has 16 residues. In DNA form, the CDR3 reads TGTGCCATCAGTGAGACAAGCGCGGGAGTGTACAATGAGCAGTTCTTC. Amino acids: CAISETSAGVYNEQFF.

CDR3 sequence: CASTNRDLKETQYF. The CDR3 DNA sequence: TGTGCCAGCACAAACCGGGATTTGAAAGAGACCCAGTACTTC. The V and J genes are TRBV7-9 and TRBJ2-5, with D possibly being TRBD2 (5 bases). The CDR3 extends over 14 amino acids. Between the trimmed V and J ends, which lost 7 bases and 3 bases, there was a span of 15 bases. Germline lookup yields CDR1 SEHNR and CDR2 FQNEAQ (reference sequence).

V usage is TRBV25-1 and J usage is TRBJ2-1, with 7 bases that match TRBD1. Looked up from germline, CDR1 is MGHDK and CDR2 is SYGVNS. The CDR3 runs 16 residues. J was trimmed by 3 bases and V by 1 base; bases with no gene match: 6. CDR3 coding DNA: TGTGCCAGCAGTGAATGGAAAGGGGGCTTCTACAATGAGCAGTTCTTC. Amino acids: CASSEWKGGFYNEQFF.